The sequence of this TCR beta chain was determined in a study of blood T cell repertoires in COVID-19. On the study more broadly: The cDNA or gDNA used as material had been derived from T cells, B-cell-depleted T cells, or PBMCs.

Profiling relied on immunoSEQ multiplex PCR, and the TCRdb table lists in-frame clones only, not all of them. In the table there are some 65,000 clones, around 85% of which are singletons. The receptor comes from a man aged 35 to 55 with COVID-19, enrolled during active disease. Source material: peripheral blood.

CDR3 in amino acids: CASSPQDRGTNEQFF. In nucleotides, the CDR3 is TGTGCCAGCTCACCACAGGACAGGGGGACGAATGAGCAGTTCTTC. V usage is TRBV18 and J usage is TRBJ2-1; 10 positions match TRBD1. CDR1 KGHSH and CDR2 LQKENI come from the germline V gene. V was pared by 1 base and J by 7 bases, with 4 bases of the junction left unmatched. This CDR3 is 15 amino acids long.